This entry concerns a single T cell receptor (beta chain). Its cognate antigen has yet to be identified. Per-base qualities were not stored, and no clone one base away is much larger. The data were obtained in a study of shared clonotypes between healthy human individuals (dated by TCRdb to about 2020). In the study overall: The cohort included a few men and a couple of women between 18 and 49 years of age. Libraries were prepared and TCR repertoires were sequenced by different laboratories using diverse techniques, in order to increase sequencing depth and limit assay-specific biases. Per donor, leukapheresis produced somewhere between about 0.8 and 9 billion PBMCs. Blood TCR repertoires of roughly 5 healthy adults were deeply sequenced to estimate repertoire size and the extent of clonotype sharing between individuals. For each donor, CD4 naive and CD4 memory were each given three plates, CD8 naive was given two plates, and CD8 memory was given one plate. What the work shows at the level of the full study, not this receptor alone: About 5% of naive CD4, 3.5% of naive CD8, roughly 2.4% of memory CD4, and less than 0.45% of memory CD8 clonotypes were shared across a few donors. Compared with non-shared clonotypes, the clonotypes found in all four sorted-subset donors had higher generation probabilities. Pairwise subsampling led to the expectation that sequencing depth would affect the degree of clonotype sharing among donors. Because the study included only a small number of donors, the genetic and exposure-history diversity represented was limited. Even with the large sequencing depth, rarefaction of the sorted-subset datasets indicated that sequencing was incomplete. Sampling was restricted to blood, and TCR repertoires in tissue are likely to differ from TCR repertoires in blood. Estimated clonotype richness was generally larger for naive than for memory subsets.

The donors were healthy, HIV-negative adults who had no recently reported acute infections or vaccinations. Every donor was a Caucasian adult living in Nashville, Tennessee, USA. CD4+ T cells were enriched by magnetic negative selection; naive cells were then positively selected on CD45RA, and the negative fraction formed the memory subset. After blood collection by leukapheresis, PBMCs were isolated using Ficoll-Histopaque density gradient centrifugation and then cryopreserved in the vapor phase of liquid nitrogen. Analytical flow cytometry was used to check the purity and quantity of each magnetically sorted T cell population. Genomic DNA was isolated from each sorted fraction and quantified by UV absorbance on a Nanodrop 2000c. TCR CDR3 regions were amplified from genomic DNA by multiplex PCR using the deep immunoSEQ assay. Genomic DNA extracted from each cell subset was distributed evenly over all wells of several immunoSEQ 96-well plates, and each plate served as one replicate. For sorted subsets, approximately 210 ng genomic DNA, equal to tens of thousands of T cell genomes, was loaded into each replicate PCR. Purified libraries were measured with a Qubit 3.0 fluorometer, size-checked on a Bioanalyzer 2100, and measured again with the KAPA Library Quantification kit. Every immunoSEQ 96-well plate was sequenced on a dedicated single-read 150-cycle Illumina NextSeq 550 flow cell. As for how the authors treated the data: Because the immunoSEQ output held only junctional sequences and lacked quality scores, the filtering could not match the filtering applied to full-length reads. To assign V/J genes and CDR3, sequences were annotated against IMGT germline references using PyIR, a Python wrapper for IgBLAST v1.9. Reads were filtered out if the reads had weak V/J assignments (E-value above 1e-6), no CDR3, stop codons, out-of-frame junctions, or ambiguous translated residues. V3J clonotypes were defined as sequences sharing an identical inferred V gene, J gene, and CDR3 amino acid sequence. Percentage overlap between repertoires was calculated by dividing the number of shared unique clonotypes by the size of the smaller repertoire. Repertoire richness was assessed with RTK rarefaction, the Chao1 estimator, and Recon v2.1 estimates of unobserved clonotypes. Generation probabilities for all TCRbeta clonotypes obtained by the gDNA method from several donors were computed using OLGA. This immuneACCESS table, as held by TCRdb, lists in-frame sequences with V and J called but not all clones. Of the missing ones, under half trace to an unresolved V gene in checked studies; the others have no known cause. D and trimming were read from the DNA, whereas the V and J calls and clone size are those reported in that table. The sample contains around 980,000 clones, approximately 78% of them found a single time. 0.6% to 0.7% of the sample goes to the ten largest clones.

The clonotype originates from a man between 18 and 35 years old in good health. Some clones in this sample may be carry-over from other donors' samples. Sequences were obtained from memory CD4+ T cells from PBMCs. In light of the paper, this sample's cell subset or site label describes: CD45RA-negative fraction.

The DNA sequence follows: TGCGCCAGCAGCTTGCGGGGGACTAGCTTAGCCGAGCAGTACTTC. This is translated as CASSLRGTSLAEQYF. The V and J segments used are TRBV5-1 and TRBJ2-5; 9 central nucleotides agree with TRBD2. The assigned J gene may be wrong: the sequence end matches TRBJ2-7 better. Including cysteine and phenylalanine, the CDR3 has 15 amino acids. Only the CDR3 region is kept as DNA, spanning 45 bases read in frame from base 1. From the germline V gene, CDR1 is SGHRS and CDR2 is YFSETQ.